Following are 8 T cell receptor beta chains from one sample sequenced in a study of blood T cell repertoires in COVID-19. The repertoire was sequenced with immunoSEQ multiplex PCR; TCRdb's copy has only in-frame clones and lacks some. The sample lists approximately 150,000 clones; 81% were seen once. The sequencing input was peripheral blood. These TCRs come from a human donor in a cohort sampled during active COVID-19.

The rearrangement uses TRBV5-1 and TRBJ2-2; D remains ambiguous. V lost 5 bases, J lost 1 base, and 9 bases lay in between. The length of the CDR3 is 14 residues. Germline CDR1 reads SGHRS; CDR2 reads YFSETQ. The CDR3: CASRNSLNTGELFF. The CDR3 DNA reads as TGCGCCAGCAGAAACAGCCTGAACACCGGGGAGCTGTTTTTT.

The CDR3, as DNA: TGCGCCAGCAGCTTACAGGAGAACACCGGGGAGCTGTTTTTT. It translates to CASSLQENTGELFF. V usage is TRBV5-1 and J usage is TRBJ2-2, with D tentatively TRBD1 (5 bases). The CDR3 covers 14 residues. From germline, CDR1 is SGHRS and CDR2 YFSETQ. V gave up 2 bases and J gave up 1 base, with 6 bases separating them.

The chain carries TRBV29-1 and TRBJ2-7; 12 bases align to TRBD2. Unmatched junction bases numbered 2, after V lost 7 bases and J lost 4 bases. Germline CDR1 is SQVTM and CDR2 is ANQGSEA. The length of the CDR3 is 12 residues. In DNA, the CDR3 is TGCAGCGGGGGACTAGCGGGTTACGAGCAGTACTTC. It is translated as CSGGLAGYEQYF.

V is TRBV19 and J is TRBJ2-7, with D possibly matching TRBD1 (7 bases). The germline gives CDR1 LNHDA, CDR2 SQIVND (reference sequence). V lost 3 bases, J lost 3 bases, and 15 bases lay in between. The CDR3 contains 15 residues. The CDR3 sequence is CASSMQGGRGYEQYF. The CDR3 bases are TGTGCCAGTAGTATGCAGGGGGGAAGGGGCTACGAGCAGTACTTC. Full variable domain (rest looked up from reference TRBV19 and TRBJ2-7): DGGITQSPKYLFRKEGQNVTLSCEQNLNHDAMYWYRQDPGQGLRLIYYSQIVNDFQKGDIAEGYSVSREKKESFPLTVTSAQKNPTAFYLCASSMQGGRGYEQYFGPGTRLTVT.

The V call is TRBV4-1, the J call TRBJ2-1, with TRBD2 identical over 7 bases. After removal of 0 bases from V and 8 bases from J, the junction contained 10 bases not matched to a gene. Germline values: CDR1 MGHRA, CDR2 YSYEKL. This CDR3 region has 16 residues. CDR3 loop: CASSQEERGAVYEQFF. The CDR3 region has the DNA TGCGCCAGCAGCCAAGAGGAGCGGGGAGCCGTGTATGAGCAGTTCTTC.

The chain has TRBV28 and TRBJ1-5, with D perhaps matching TRBD1 (5 bases). Looked up from germline, CDR1 is MDHEN and CDR2 is SYDVKM. The V end lost 7 bases, the J end lost 4 bases, and 11 bases lay between the germline ends. The CDR3 loop spans 13 amino acids. The CDR3 spells CASTQGPNQPQHF. In DNA form, the CDR3 reads TGTGCCAGCACCCAGGGCCCAAATCAGCCCCAGCATTTT.

The chain joins TRBV6-5 to TRBJ2-7; 7 bases map to TRBD2. V lost 5 bases to trimming and J lost 0 bases; unmatched junction nucleotides: 4. Looked up from germline, CDR1 is MNHEY and CDR2 is SVGAGI. The CDR3 runs to 14 residues. The CDR3 loop reads CASSPAGSSYEQYF. The CDR3 bases are TGTGCCAGCAGTCCAGCGGGAAGCTCCTACGAGCAGTACTTC.

This rearrangement joins TRBV5-1 to TRBJ2-2; a possible D gene is TRBD1 (5 bases). The CDR3 has 16 amino acids. Germline values: CDR1 SGHRS, CDR2 YFSETQ. The V end was cut by 1 base, the J end by 3 bases, with 13 bases between. The CDR3 nucleotides are TGCGCCAGCAGCTTGAGACAGATTCGGGACACCGGGGAGCTGTTTTTT. Its protein is CASSLRQIRDTGELFF.